The rows below give T cell receptor beta chains drawn from one sample of a study of Ad26.COV2.S vaccination and SARS-CoV-2 variants. Produced via immunoSEQ multiplex PCR; TCRdb's table is partial and in-frame only. This sample yields fewer than 400,000 clones, of which approximately 86% are seen a single time; under 4% belongs to the top ten. The sequencing used peripheral blood, collected in a trial of Ad26.COV2.S vaccine versus placebo. The receptors come from a person between 18 and 59 years old who received the Ad26.COV2.S COVID-19 vaccine or a placebo. Each CDR3 is given with its conserved first and last residue. Fields, in order: J gene, clone size, D gene, V gene, CDR3 DNA, CDR3 protein. The D gene is left open where the match is weak. Clone size is stated in some rows and not others, as once, few, many or a class when expanded.

J gene: TRBJ1-1; clone size: -; D gene: -; V gene: TRBV4-1; CDR3 DNA: TGCGCCAGCAGCCATAATACAGGTGGGGCTGAAGCTTTCTTT; CDR3 protein: CASSHNTGGAEAFF
J gene: TRBJ1-2; clone size: -; D gene: -; V gene: TRBV3-1/TRBV3-2; CDR3 DNA: TGTGCCAGCAGCCAACGGACCCCCCCCTATGGCTACACCTTC; CDR3 protein: CASSQRTPPYGYTF
J gene: TRBJ1-1; clone size: -; D gene: TRBD1; V gene: TRBV27; CDR3 DNA: TGTGCCAGCAGGACGACAGGGACCTGGAGCACTGAAGCTTTCTTT; CDR3 protein: CASRTTGTWSTEAFF
J gene: TRBJ1-5; clone size: -; D gene: TRBD1; V gene: TRBV6-5; CDR3 DNA: TGTGCCAGCAGGGAGGGACAGGGAACCCAGCCCCAGCATTTT; CDR3 protein: CASREGQGTQPQHF
J gene: TRBJ2-1; clone size: -; D gene: TRBD2; V gene: TRBV7-2; CDR3 DNA: TGTGCCAGCAGCTTGACTAGCGGGGGATACAATGAGCAGTTCTTC; CDR3 protein: CASSLTSGGYNEQFF
J gene: TRBJ1-3; clone size: -; D gene: TRBD1; V gene: TRBV6-5; CDR3 DNA: TGTGCCAGCAGTTCGGGACAGGTCTCTGGAAACACCATATATTTT; CDR3 protein: CASSSGQVSGNTIYF
J gene: TRBJ2-1; clone size: -; D gene: -; V gene: TRBV6-4; CDR3 DNA: TGTGCCAGCAGTCGGGACCACAATGAGCAGTTCTTC; CDR3 protein: CASSRDHNEQFF
J gene: TRBJ1-2; clone size: few; D gene: -; V gene: TRBV5-1; CDR3 DNA: TGCGCCAGCTCAGATCCAGGGAACTATGGCTACACCTTC; CDR3 protein: CASSDPGNYGYTF
J gene: TRBJ1-5; clone size: -; D gene: -; V gene: TRBV6-6; CDR3 DNA: TGTGCCAGCAGTCCGAAACAGGTCGGGTTTTTCAATCAGCCCCAGCATTTT; CDR3 protein: CASSPKQVGFFNQPQHF
J gene: TRBJ1-3; clone size: -; D gene: -; V gene: TRBV10-3; CDR3 DNA: TGTGCCATCAGTGGGATAGGGGAGAACGTAAACACCATATATTTT; CDR3 protein: CAISGIGENVNTIYF
J gene: TRBJ1-2; clone size: -; D gene: -; V gene: TRBV12-3/TRBV12-4; CDR3 DNA: TGTGCCAGCAGTCAGGGACATGGCTACACCTTC; CDR3 protein: CASSQGHGYTF
J gene: TRBJ2-3; clone size: -; D gene: TRBD1; V gene: TRBV4-3; CDR3 DNA: TGCGCCAGCAGCACCCGGACAGGGGAAGGTACGCAGTATTTT; CDR3 protein: CASSTRTGEGTQYF
J gene: TRBJ2-7; clone size: -; D gene: TRBD1; V gene: TRBV3-1/TRBV3-2; CDR3 DNA: TGTGCCAGCAGCCAAGGGGACAGATCTATCTACTTC; CDR3 protein: CASSQGDRSIYF
J gene: TRBJ2-7; clone size: -; D gene: -; V gene: TRBV5-6; CDR3 DNA: TGTGCCAGCAGCTTCGGGGGCGAGATTCCCTACGAGCAGTACTTC; CDR3 protein: CASSFGGEIPYEQYF
J gene: TRBJ1-5; clone size: -; D gene: -; V gene: TRBV18; CDR3 DNA: TGTGCCAGCTCACCTTATGACGGGGGCGCCGGTAATCAACGGCCCCAGCATTTT; CDR3 protein: CASSPYDGGAGNQRPQHF
J gene: TRBJ2-5; clone size: -; D gene: -; V gene: TRBV15; CDR3 DNA: TGTGCCACCAGCAGAGATCGAGAGAGGGGAGTGACCCAGTACTTC; CDR3 protein: CATSRDRERGVTQYF
J gene: TRBJ2-7; clone size: once; D gene: TRBD1; V gene: TRBV4-2; CDR3 DNA: TGTGCCAGCAGCCAATGGGACAGCTCCTACGAGCAGTACTTC; CDR3 protein: CASSQWDSSYEQYF